The 25 T cell receptor beta chains listed next were all sequenced from one sample in a study of patients and donors after allogeneic stem cell transplantation. TCRdb called the RT-PCR reads again in MiXCR, with one record for every CDR3 protein. This table has about 960,000 distinct CDR3 sequences, approximately 19% appearing once. What was sequenced was blood, either unsorted or a sorted T cell fraction (not recorded which). All receptors come from a human donor who was either an allogeneic HSCT recipient or a stem cell or donor lymphocyte infusion donor (not recorded which). It is not recorded whose cells these are; they may come from a transplant donor.

This clonotype turned up a few times. The V gene is TRBV29-1, the J gene TRBJ2-1, with 7 bases that match TRBD2. The germline V gene has CDR1 SQVTM and CDR2 ANQGSEA. V shed 5 bases and J 0 bases; nucleotides not matched to a gene: 7. CDR3 length equals 15 residues. Here the CDR3 reads CSVRVSGSSYNEQFF. The CDR3 DNA sequence: TGCAGCGTTAGGGTTAGCGGGTCCTCCTACAATGAGCAGTTCTTC.

This clonotype has only a few counts. The chain recombines TRBV29-1 with TRBJ2-1; D remains unclear. The germline V gene has CDR1 SQVTM and CDR2 ANQGSEA. The V end was cut by 4 bases, the J end by 9 bases, with 13 bases between. The CDR3 has 12 residues. The CDR3 here is CSVVGPDGEQFF. The CDR3 DNA is TGCAGCGTTGTTGGCCCGGACGGTGAGCAGTTCTTC.

This chain uses TRBV11-1 with TRBJ2-5; 8 bases align to TRBD2. J gave up 5 bases and V 3 bases, and 17 bases lay outside the gene matches. Looked up from germline, CDR1 is SGHAT and CDR2 is FQDESV (reference sequence). The CDR3 length is 18 residues. CDR3 coding DNA: TGTGCCAGCAGCTTCACCGTCGATGTAGCGGGAACTCGGGAGACCCAGTACTTC. Amino acids: CASSFTVDVAGTRETQYF.

This chain connects TRBV25-1 to TRBJ2-1; 7 bases map to TRBD2. This CDR3 region has 14 residues. V was clipped by 2 bases and J by 4 bases; unmatched bases: 2. Germline assignment: CDR1 MGHDK and CDR2 SYGVNS. The CDR3 DNA follows: TGTGCCAGCAGTGAAACCGGGGGGTACAATGAGCAGTTCTTC. Translating it yields CASSETGGYNEQFF.

The chain recombines TRBV6-2 or TRBV6-3 with TRBJ2-7, with a possible D match to TRBD1 (5 bases). Germline-derived CDR1 and CDR2 are MNHEY and SVGEGT. The CDR3 has 14 residues. Trimming took off 0 bases at V and 6 bases at J, with 12 bases between the two ends. CDR3 bases: TGTGCCAGCAGTTACTCGAAGAAGGGGCGCGAGCAGTACTTC. It translates to CASSYSKKGREQYF.

This clonotype was detected a few times. The V and J genes are TRBV12-3 or TRBV12-4 and TRBJ2-6; D not resolved. This CDR3 is 11 amino acids long. DNA for the CDR3: TGTGGATCGGCTGGGGCCAACGTCCTGACTTTC. It specifies CGSAGANVLTF.

This clonotype was observed a few times. V is TRBV9 and J is TRBJ2-3; weak D call: TRBD2 (6 bases). Germline CDR1 SGDLS, CDR2 YYNGEE. The CDR3 spans 15 residues. V lost 4 bases and J 2 bases, leaving 14 bases between the germline ends. The CDR3 is CASSPRGLHTDTQYF. The DNA for the CDR3 is TGTGCCAGCAGCCCAAGGGGACTGCACACAGATACGCAGTATTTT.

This clonotype was observed a handful of times. V is TRBV6-1 and J is TRBJ2-1; 8 bases are a match to TRBD2. The CDR3 extends over 15 amino acids. The ends lost 5 bases at V and 4 bases at J; junction bases unmatched: 7. Looked up from germline, CDR1 is MNHNS and CDR2 is SASEGT. CDR3 amino acids: CASSPLAGQYNEQFF. As DNA, the CDR3 is TGTGCCAGCAGTCCCTTAGCGGGGCAATACAATGAGCAGTTCTTC.

The table lists this clonotype with a few counts. This chain uses TRBV6-2 or TRBV6-3 with TRBJ2-7; 10 bases line up with TRBD1. The CDR3 sequence is 14 residues long. Germline V lookup: CDR1 MNHEY, CDR2 SVGEGT. The junction had 6 bases not matched to a gene; V was cut back by 6 bases and J by 4 bases. The CDR3 coding sequence is TGTGCCAGCAGCCACGACAGGGGGCTTTACGAGCAGTACTTC. This translates into CASSHDRGLYEQYF.

This clonotype was counted between two and nine times. CDR3 DNA: TGTGCCAGCAGTCACAGCGGGGGGGCGTCCTACAATGAGCAGTTCTTC. Protein sequence: CASSHSGGASYNEQFF. V and J are TRBV2 and TRBJ2-1, with TRBD2 matching 10 bases. The length of the CDR3 is 16 residues. Trimming removed 5 bases from V and 1 base from J; junction bases left unmatched: 5. Germline lookup yields CDR1 SNHLY and CDR2 FYNNEI.

The V call is TRBV6-2 or TRBV6-3, the J call TRBJ1-2, with D perhaps matching TRBD1 (6 bases). CDR3 length: 13 amino acids. Trimming cost V 7 bases and J 6 bases, with 15 bases left between them. Germline assignment: CDR1 MNHEY and CDR2 SVGEGT. The CDR3 nucleotides read TGTGCCAGCAATCGGGGGCGCGAGCATGGCTACACCTTC. Its translation is CASNRGREHGYTF.

On this clonotype: One junction end disagrees with the germline gene, perhaps due to a read error. The genes are TRBV2 and TRBJ1-1; 8 nucleotides agree with TRBD1. This CDR3 comprises 17 residues. Germline V gives CDR1 SNHLY, CDR2 FYNNEI. The CDR3 DNA is TGTGCCAGCAGACTTAGCGGGACAGGTTGGGAAAACACTGAAGTTTTCTTT. Amino acids: CASRLSGTGWENTEVFF.

This clonotype occurred a few times. This chain uses TRBV29-1 with TRBJ1-1; D perhaps matches TRBD1 (6 bases). This CDR3 has 12 residues. Germline V gene data show CDR1 as SQVTM and CDR2 as ANQGSEA. V was cut by 6 bases and J by 1 base, with 9 bases left in between. For the CDR3, the DNA is TGCAGCGTCTCGACAGGGAACACTGAAGCTTTCTTT. Protein: CSVSTGNTEAFF.

The chain employs TRBV14 and TRBJ2-3; either TRBD1 or TRBD2 may fit D (5 bases each). The CDR3 is 13 residues long. Germline CDR1 and CDR2: SGHDN and FVKESK. V was trimmed by 4 bases and J by 7 bases, leaving 12 bases between them. The CDR3 DNA sequence: TGTGCCAGCAGCCCCCCGGGGCTTTATACGCAGTATTTT. Translation gives CASSPPGLYTQYF. Full variable domain (remainder filled in from reference TRBV14 and TRBJ2-3): EAGVTQFPSHSVIEKGQTVTLRCDPISGHDNLYWYRRVMGKEIKFLLHFVKESKQDESGMPNNRFLAERTGGTYSTLKVQPAELEDSGVYFCASSPPGLYTQYFGPGTRLTVL.

The chain carries TRBV19 and TRBJ2-3; tentatively, D is TRBD1 (6 bases). V was trimmed by 4 bases and J by 4 bases, leaving 15 bases between them. Germline V gene lookup returns CDR1 LNHDA and CDR2 SQIVND (reference sequence). The CDR3 is 15 residues long. CDR3 sequence: CASSNPGEYADTQYF. The CDR3 DNA follows: TGTGCCAGTAGTAACCCAGGGGAATACGCAGATACGCAGTATTTT.

The table lists this clonotype with a few counts. The chain uses TRBV10-3 and TRBJ1-1; D ambiguous. Germline V gene lookup returns CDR1 ENHRY and CDR2 SYGVKD. This CDR3 has 13 residues. The V gene lost 3 bases and the J gene lost 0 bases, with 5 bases spanning the gap. This CDR3 reads CAISDMMNTEAFF. The CDR3 DNA is TGTGCCATCAGTGATATGATGAACACTGAAGCTTTCTTT.

This clonotype was recorded many times. The chain uses TRBV20-1 and TRBJ2-7; 10 nucleotides align to TRBD1. The V segment lost 5 bases and the J segment 4 bases; nucleotides outside the gene matches: 8. Germline V CDR1 and CDR2: DFQATT, SNEGSKA (reference sequence). The CDR3 extends over 14 amino acids. The CDR3 bases are TGCAGTGCTCCCGGGACAGGGGATTTATACGAGCAGTACTTC. Residues: CSAPGTGDLYEQYF.

The V call is TRBV12-3 or TRBV12-4, the J call TRBJ2-3, with TRBD2 matching 7 bases. Losses at the gene ends were 2 bases for V and 14 bases for J; bases not matched to a gene: 7. The CDR3 sequence is 12 residues long. The CDR3 region has the DNA TGTGCCAGCAGTTTAAGTGCGGGAGTTGCGTATTTT. This codes for CASSLSAGVAYF.

V and J are TRBV18 and TRBJ2-2; 8 bases match TRBD2. The germline gives CDR1 KGHSH, CDR2 LQKENI. V was pared by 5 bases and J by 1 base, with 6 bases of the junction left unmatched. The CDR3 extends over 16 amino acids. CDR3 bases: TGTGCCAGCTCAAAGATAGCGGGGAAGAACACCGGGGAGCTGTTTTTT. This sequence encodes CASSKIAGKNTGELFF.

In its sample, this clonotype was seen many times. The chain carries TRBV29-1 and TRBJ1-1; TRBD1 is a possible D gene (5 bases). CDR1 is SQVTM, CDR2 ANQGSEA, per germline. The CDR3 extends over 11 amino acids. V was cut by 0 bases and J by 11 bases, with 10 bases left in between. The CDR3 nucleotides are TGCAGCGTTGAAGACGGTAAGGGGGCTTTCTTT. It encodes CSVEDGKGAFF.

This clonotype was observed a handful of times. The chain joins TRBV5-1 to TRBJ2-3; D remains unclear. CDR1 is SGHRS, CDR2 YFSETQ, per germline. The V end was cut by 1 base, the J end by 4 bases, with 13 bases between. The CDR3 covers 15 residues. CDR3 DNA: TGCGCCAGCAGCTTGACTGCCAGGATATCAGATACGCAGTATTTT. It codes for CASSLTARISDTQYF.

There are many counts of this clonotype. This chain uses TRBV20-1 with TRBJ1-2, with TRBD1 as a possible D gene (6 bases). V dropped 0 bases and J dropped 3 bases, with 11 bases sitting between them. The length of the CDR3 is 14 residues. Germline CDR1 DFQATT, CDR2 SNEGSKA (reference sequence). The CDR3 sequence is CSARDWAGDYGYTF. CDR3 DNA sequence: TGCAGTGCTAGAGATTGGGCAGGGGACTATGGCTACACCTTC.

The chain is built from TRBV4-1 and TRBJ2-7; D gene uncertain. The CDR3 extends over 13 amino acids. CDR1 is MGHRA, CDR2 YSYEKL, per germline. The V end lost 2 bases, the J end lost 12 bases, and 17 bases lay between the germline ends. CDR3 residues: CASSQPMAPRRYF. CDR3 DNA: TGCGCCAGCAGCCAACCCATGGCTCCACGGAGGTACTTC.

This clonotype came up a few times. The V gene is TRBV4-2, the J gene TRBJ2-7; no clear D gene. Trimming pared 5 bases from V and 8 bases from J, leaving 16 bases between. Germline V gives CDR1 LGHNA, CDR2 YNFKEQ. CDR3 length: 13 amino acids. CDR3 in DNA: TGTGCCAGCAGCGACCGGTCCCGGGTACAGCAGTACTTC. Translation gives CASSDRSRVQQYF.

This CDR3 reads CASMGLYGYTF. Here the CDR3 DNA reads TGTGCCAGCATGGGTCTCTATGGCTACACCTTC. The chain combines TRBV25-1 with TRBJ1-2; D is ambiguous. This CDR3 region has 11 residues. V lost 7 bases, J lost 4 bases, and 7 bases lay in between. Germline V lookup: CDR1 MGHDK, CDR2 SYGVNS.